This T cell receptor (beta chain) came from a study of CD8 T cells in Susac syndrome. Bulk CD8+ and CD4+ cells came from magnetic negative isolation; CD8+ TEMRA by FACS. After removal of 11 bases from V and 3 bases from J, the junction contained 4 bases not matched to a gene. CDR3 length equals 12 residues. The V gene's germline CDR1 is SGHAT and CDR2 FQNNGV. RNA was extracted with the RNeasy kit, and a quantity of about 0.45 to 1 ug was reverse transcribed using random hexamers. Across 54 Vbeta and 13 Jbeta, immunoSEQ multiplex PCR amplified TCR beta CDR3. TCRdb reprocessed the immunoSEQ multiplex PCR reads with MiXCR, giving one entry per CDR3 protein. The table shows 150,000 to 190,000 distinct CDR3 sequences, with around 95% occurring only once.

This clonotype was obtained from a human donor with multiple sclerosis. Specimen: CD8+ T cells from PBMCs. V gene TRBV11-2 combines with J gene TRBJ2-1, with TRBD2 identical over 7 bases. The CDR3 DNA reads TGTGCCGGGGAGGGAAACTACAATGAGCAGTTCTTC. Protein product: CAGEGNYNEQFF.